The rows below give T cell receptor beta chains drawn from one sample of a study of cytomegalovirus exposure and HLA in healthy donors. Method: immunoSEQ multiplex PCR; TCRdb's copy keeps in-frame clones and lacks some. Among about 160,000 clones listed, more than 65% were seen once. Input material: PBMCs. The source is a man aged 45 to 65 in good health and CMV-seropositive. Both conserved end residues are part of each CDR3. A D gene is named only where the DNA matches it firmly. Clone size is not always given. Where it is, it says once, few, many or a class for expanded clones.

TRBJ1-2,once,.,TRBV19,CASSMGLPQEYGYTF,TGTGCCAGTAGTATGGGCTTGCCACAAGAGTATGGCTACACCTTC
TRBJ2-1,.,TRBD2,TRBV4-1,CASSPAGRSYNEQFF,TGCGCCAGCAGCCCAGCGGGACGCTCCTACAATGAGCAGTTCTTC
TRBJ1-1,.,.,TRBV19,CASSATGYTEAFF,TGTGCCAGTAGTGCCACAGGGTACACTGAAGCTTTCTTT
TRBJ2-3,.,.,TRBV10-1,CASSESRGLQVTDTQYF,TGCGCCAGCAGTGAGTCGAGGGGACTTCAAGTTACAGATACGCAGTATTTT
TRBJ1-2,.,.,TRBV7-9,CASGDGGYTF,TGTGCCAGCGGAGACGGGGGCTACACCTTC
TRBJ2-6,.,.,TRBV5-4,CASSPSLRGSGANVLTF,TGTGCCAGCAGCCCTAGCCTCCGGGGCTCTGGGGCCAACGTCCTGACTTTC
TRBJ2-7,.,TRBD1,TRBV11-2,CASSLVASQGAQRYEQYF,TGTGCCAGCAGCTTAGTAGCGTCACAGGGGGCCCAGCGGTACGAGCAGTACTTC
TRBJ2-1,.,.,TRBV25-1,CASSGTVYNEQFF,TGTGCCAGCAGTGGGACAGTCTACAATGAGCAGTTCTTC
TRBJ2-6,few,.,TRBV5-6,CASSLINSGANVLTF,TGTGCCAGCAGCTTGATCAACTCTGGGGCCAACGTCCTGACTTTC
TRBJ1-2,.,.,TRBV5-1,CASSEDTGYGYTF,TGCGCCAGCAGCGAGGACACCGGTTATGGCTACACCTTC
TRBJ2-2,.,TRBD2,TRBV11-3,CASSLFRRTSGGTNTGELFF,TGTGCCAGCAGCTTATTCCGGCGGACTAGCGGGGGGACGAACACCGGGGAGCTGTTTTTT
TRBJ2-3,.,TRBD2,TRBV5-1,CASSQTSGRTDTQYF,TGCGCCAGCAGCCAGACTAGCGGACGGACAGATACGCAGTATTTT